The entry that follows covers one TCR beta chain sequence. Its antigen remains unidentified. No quality values exist for individual bases; no much larger clone is one base distant. The immunoSEQ Assay, a bias-controlled multiplex PCR, was used to amplify TCRbeta CDR3 regions from genomic DNA. The authors' pipeline ran thus. Within the assay, amplification of reference gene primers was used to estimate how many nucleated cells each sample contained. Sequence reads were collapsed and filtered to measure the absolute abundance of every unique TCRbeta CDR3 rearrangement. Productive Simpson clonality was computed per sample as the square root of Simpson's diversity index over productive rearrangements. TCRdb re-hosts the immuneACCESS table, in-frame sequences only. Its copies lack some clones; in the studies checked, an unresolved V gene accounts for under half of them, and the cause for the rest is not known. D and trimming were read from the DNA, whereas the V and J calls and clone size are those reported in that table. The sample contains some 300,000 clones, about nine tenths of them found a single time. The leading ten clones occupy 1.5% to 2% of the sample.

This record belongs to a study of blood T cell repertoires in COVID-19 (dated by TCRdb to the early 2020s). Context from the whole study: Samples covering the acute and convalescent phases of COVID-19 were provided by collaborators in the United States, Italy and Spain. Nearly every sample came with metadata listing a de-identified subject ID, COVID-19 status, age in years and sex. The material from the prospective study consisted of cDNA or gDNA derived from T cells, B-cell-depleted T cells, or PBMCs. HLA class I and class II types, where available, came from metadata supplied by the sample provider rather than from assay-based typing. The samples were drawn from two sources: the first 160 participants of the ongoing ImmuneRACE study, and some 1,300 subjects contributed by 6 global collaborators. Deeply sampled blood TCRbeta repertoires from subjects exposed to, actively infected with, or recovered from COVID-19 were included in the dataset. The repertoires were released in a freely available public database intended as a resource for research on the immune response to SARS-CoV-2. Summary of the overall study and its limitations: The amount of clinical and demographic metadata varied by source and participant and was provided uncurated.

Participants in the prospective study were enrolled through a virtual design, were aged roughly 18 to 100 years, and lived in approximately 25 United States geographic areas. In the prospective study, participants were assigned to cohorts based on the clinical history participants reported in a screening survey and a study questionnaire. ImmuneRACE Cohort 3 recovered participants were defined by two consecutive negative NP/OP PCR tests, healthcare professional clearance, or symptom resolution. In the prospective study, mobile phlebotomists collected whole blood, serum and a nasopharyngeal or oropharyngeal swab from each participant. Participants in the prospective study had the option to provide additional blood draws and questionnaires over a roughly two-month period. Prospective study blood samples were shipped either frozen or at room temperature before DNA extraction. V loses 8 bases, J loses 5 bases, and the germline ends lie 15 bases apart. Per the germline V gene, SNHLY is the CDR1 and FYNNEI is the CDR2. From the cysteine up to the phenylalanine, the CDR3 has a length of 13 residues. The sequence is cut down to CDR3 DNA, 39 bases in frame from base 1.

This clonotype was obtained from a woman in her 40s who had recovered from COVID-19. The rearranged chain carries TRBV2 and TRBJ1-1; the D gene cannot be resolved reliably. The sample consisted of PBMCs or T cells enriched from blood (not recorded which). CDR3 loop: CASLIARFTEAFF. The DNA sequence is TGTGCCAGCCTGATCGCACGGTTTACTGAAGCTTTCTTT.